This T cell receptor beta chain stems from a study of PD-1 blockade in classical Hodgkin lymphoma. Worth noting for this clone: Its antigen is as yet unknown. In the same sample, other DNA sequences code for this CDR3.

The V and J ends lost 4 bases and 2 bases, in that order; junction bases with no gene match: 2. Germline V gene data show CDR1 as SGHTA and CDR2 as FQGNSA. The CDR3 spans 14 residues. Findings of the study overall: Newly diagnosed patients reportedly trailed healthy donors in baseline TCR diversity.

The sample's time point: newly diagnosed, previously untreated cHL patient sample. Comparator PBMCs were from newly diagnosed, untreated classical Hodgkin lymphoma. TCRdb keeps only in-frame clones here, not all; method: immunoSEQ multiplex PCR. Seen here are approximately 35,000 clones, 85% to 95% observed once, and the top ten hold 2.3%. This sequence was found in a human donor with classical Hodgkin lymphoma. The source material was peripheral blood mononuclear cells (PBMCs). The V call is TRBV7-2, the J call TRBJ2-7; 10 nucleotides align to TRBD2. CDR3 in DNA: TGTGCCAGCAGCTCCCTAGCGGGGGCCTACGAGCAGTACTTC. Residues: CASSSLAGAYEQYF. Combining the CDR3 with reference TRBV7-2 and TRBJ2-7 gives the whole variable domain GAGVSQSPSNKVTEKGKDVELRCDPISGHTALYWYRQSLGQGLEFLIYFQGNSAPDKSGLPSDRFSAERTGGSVSTLTIQRTQQEDSAVYLCASSSLAGAYEQYFGPGTRLTVT.